These T cell receptor beta chains were read from a single sample in a study of T cell repertoires and Cas9 in healthy adults. Sequenced by immunoSEQ multiplex PCR; TCRdb stores in-frame clones only, minus some. The profile shows some 15,000 clones, under 90% of them singletons. Sequencing was done on a sample of Tregs (CD4+, CD25+, CD127-, CD137-, CD154-) from PBMCs; culture status not recorded. The receptors shown here come from a human donor in good health. Each CDR3 is given with its conserved first and last residue. The D gene is left open where the match is weak. Size is stated for part of the rows, as once, few or many counts, or as a class when the clone is expanded.

clone size: NA; D gene: NA; J gene: TRBJ2-7; V gene: TRBV28; CDR3 protein: CASSLKSWGNEQYF; CDR3 DNA: TGTGCCAGCAGTTTAAAGTCCTGGGGCAACGAGCAGTACTTC
clone size: few; D gene: TRBD2; J gene: TRBJ2-1; V gene: TRBV11-2; CDR3 protein: CASSRYGAGGLNEQFF; CDR3 DNA: TGTGCCAGCAGCCGGTATGGAGCGGGGGGTTTAAATGAGCAGTTCTTC
clone size: NA; D gene: NA; J gene: TRBJ1-3; V gene: TRBV28; CDR3 protein: CASSLRGDSGNTIYF; CDR3 DNA: TGTGCCAGCAGTTTACGCGGGGACTCTGGAAACACCATATATTTT
clone size: NA; D gene: NA; J gene: TRBJ1-1; V gene: TRBV29-1; CDR3 protein: CSVRELDTEAFF; CDR3 DNA: TGCAGCGTTCGGGAGTTAGACACTGAAGCTTTCTTT
clone size: NA; D gene: TRBD1; J gene: TRBJ1-1; V gene: TRBV7-2; CDR3 protein: CASSTHRQGTEAFF; CDR3 DNA: TGTGCCAGCAGCACGCACCGACAGGGCACTGAAGCTTTCTTT
clone size: NA; D gene: NA; J gene: TRBJ2-5; V gene: TRBV10-3; CDR3 protein: CAIGGTNQETQYF; CDR3 DNA: TGTGCCATCGGGGGGACAAATCAAGAGACCCAGTACTTC
clone size: once; D gene: NA; J gene: TRBJ1-2; V gene: TRBV6-1; CDR3 protein: CASSESYRDDYGYTF; CDR3 DNA: TGTGCCAGCAGTGAAAGTTACAGGGATGACTATGGCTACACCTTC
clone size: NA; D gene: TRBD2; J gene: TRBJ2-1; V gene: TRBV7-3; CDR3 protein: CASSTSGGNEQFF; CDR3 DNA: TGTGCCAGCAGCACTAGCGGGGGCAATGAGCAGTTCTTC
clone size: NA; D gene: NA; J gene: TRBJ1-5; V gene: TRBV6-6; CDR3 protein: CASSWAGGQPQHF; CDR3 DNA: TGTGCCAGCAGTTGGGCGGGAGGACAGCCCCAGCATTTT
clone size: NA; D gene: TRBD1; J gene: TRBJ2-3; V gene: TRBV11-1; CDR3 protein: CASSDSLRGTDTQYF; CDR3 DNA: TGTGCCAGCAGCGACAGCCTCAGGGGGACGGATACGCAGTATTTT
clone size: NA; D gene: NA; J gene: TRBJ2-7; V gene: TRBV6-5; CDR3 protein: CASRLQGTYEQYF; CDR3 DNA: TGTGCCAGCAGGCTACAGGGTACCTACGAGCAGTACTTC
clone size: NA; D gene: TRBD1; J gene: TRBJ1-2; V gene: TRBV27; CDR3 protein: CASSPTGWGYTF; CDR3 DNA: TGTGCCAGCAGTCCGACAGGGTGGGGCTACACCTTC
clone size: NA; D gene: TRBD2; J gene: TRBJ2-3; V gene: TRBV7-9; CDR3 protein: CASSLASGGADTQYF; CDR3 DNA: TGTGCCAGCAGCTTAGCTAGCGGGGGGGCAGATACGCAGTATTTT
clone size: NA; D gene: NA; J gene: TRBJ2-1; V gene: TRBV19; CDR3 protein: CASSSMGTRGKLYNEQFF; CDR3 DNA: TGTGCCAGTAGTAGTATGGGGACCCGCGGGAAACTTTACAATGAGCAGTTCTTC
clone size: NA; D gene: NA; J gene: TRBJ1-5; V gene: TRBV6-5; CDR3 protein: CASSDRQGRPQHF; CDR3 DNA: TGTGCCAGCAGCGACAGGCAAGGAAGGCCCCAGCATTTT
clone size: NA; D gene: NA; J gene: TRBJ1-2; V gene: TRBV6-6; CDR3 protein: CASPPTAYGYTF; CDR3 DNA: TGTGCCAGCCCCCCGACAGCTTATGGCTACACCTTC
clone size: few; D gene: NA; J gene: TRBJ2-7; V gene: TRBV5-1; CDR3 protein: CASSVGDRSYEQYF; CDR3 DNA: TGCGCCAGCAGCGTTGGGGACCGATCCTACGAGCAGTACTTC
clone size: NA; D gene: NA; J gene: TRBJ1-3; V gene: TRBV6-1; CDR3 protein: CASRKVAGNTIYF; CDR3 DNA: TGTGCCAGCAGAAAGGTCGCTGGAAACACCATATATTTT
clone size: NA; D gene: TRBD1; J gene: TRBJ1-5; V gene: TRBV19; CDR3 protein: CASSRGQGGIGGQPQHF; CDR3 DNA: TGTGCCAGTAGCCGCGGACAGGGGGGTATCGGCGGGCAGCCCCAGCATTTT
clone size: NA; D gene: NA; J gene: TRBJ2-7; V gene: TRBV18; CDR3 protein: CASSPRQDAYEQYF; CDR3 DNA: TGTGCCAGCTCACCCCGACAGGATGCCTACGAGCAGTACTTC
clone size: NA; D gene: NA; J gene: TRBJ2-7; V gene: TRBV6-5; CDR3 protein: CASSLLGSSYEQYF; CDR3 DNA: TGTGCCAGCAGCCTACTGGGCAGCTCCTACGAGCAGTACTTC
clone size: NA; D gene: NA; J gene: TRBJ1-1; V gene: TRBV7-6; CDR3 protein: CASSSNTEAFF; CDR3 DNA: TGTGCCAGCAGTTCGAACACTGAAGCTTTCTTT
clone size: NA; D gene: TRBD1; J gene: TRBJ2-1; V gene: TRBV15; CDR3 protein: CATSSVAQGQRGEQFF; CDR3 DNA: TGTGCCACCAGCAGTGTAGCCCAGGGACAGCGAGGTGAGCAGTTCTTC
clone size: NA; D gene: NA; J gene: TRBJ2-4; V gene: TRBV7-2; CDR3 protein: CASSSDPSSGGAKYF; CDR3 DNA: TGTGCCAGCAGCTCAGATCCGTCTTCGGGGGGCGCGAAGTACTTC
clone size: NA; D gene: NA; J gene: TRBJ1-3; V gene: TRBV10-3; CDR3 protein: CAISESSREGNTIYF; CDR3 DNA: TGTGCCATCAGTGAGTCGTCCAGGGAGGGAAACACCATATATTTT
clone size: NA; D gene: NA; J gene: TRBJ1-2; V gene: TRBV5-6; CDR3 protein: CASSFTAGQGGYTF; CDR3 DNA: TGTGCCAGCAGCTTCACCGCGGGGCAAGGTGGCTACACCTTC
clone size: NA; D gene: NA; J gene: TRBJ1-1; V gene: TRBV19; CDR3 protein: CASSSRIGGVNTEAFF; CDR3 DNA: TGTGCCAGTAGTAGTAGGATCGGGGGCGTGAACACTGAAGCTTTCTTT
clone size: once; D gene: NA; J gene: TRBJ1-1; V gene: TRBV28; CDR3 protein: CASSSFTSLFSRNTEAFF; CDR3 DNA: TGTGCCAGCAGTTCATTCACTTCGCTTTTTTCAAGGAACACTGAAGCTTTCTTT
clone size: NA; D gene: NA; J gene: TRBJ2-1; V gene: TRBV5-1; CDR3 protein: CASNDSPGNEQFF; CDR3 DNA: TGCGCCAGCAATGACAGCCCAGGAAATGAGCAGTTCTTC
clone size: NA; D gene: NA; J gene: TRBJ1-2; V gene: TRBV27; CDR3 protein: CASSSQGQSPRYGYTF; CDR3 DNA: TGTGCCAGCAGTTCGCAGGGGCAGAGCCCACGTTATGGCTACACCTTC
clone size: NA; D gene: NA; J gene: TRBJ1-2; V gene: TRBV15; CDR3 protein: CATSRQKGPYGYTF; CDR3 DNA: TGTGCCACCAGCAGACAGAAAGGGCCCTATGGCTACACCTTC
clone size: NA; D gene: NA; J gene: TRBJ2-7; V gene: TRBV21-1; CDR3 protein: CASSTNGSYEQYF; CDR3 DNA: TGTGCCAGCAGCACAAACGGTTCCTACGAGCAGTACTTC
clone size: NA; D gene: NA; J gene: TRBJ2-2; V gene: TRBV5-1; CDR3 protein: CASSPPGGENTGELFF; CDR3 DNA: TGCGCCAGCAGCCCTCCGGGCGGGGAGAACACCGGGGAGCTGTTTTTT
clone size: NA; D gene: NA; J gene: TRBJ1-1; V gene: TRBV28; CDR3 protein: CASSPNWVTEAFF; CDR3 DNA: TGTGCCAGCAGTCCAAACTGGGTCACTGAAGCTTTCTTT
clone size: NA; D gene: NA; J gene: TRBJ1-2; V gene: TRBV6-6; CDR3 protein: CASSAAGWSGYTF; CDR3 DNA: TGTGCCAGCAGCGCCGCCGGATGGAGTGGCTACACCTTC
clone size: NA; D gene: NA; J gene: TRBJ2-2; V gene: TRBV7-9; CDR3 protein: CASSLLAVVGELFF; CDR3 DNA: TGTGCCAGCAGCTTGCTCGCGGTCGTCGGGGAGCTGTTTTTT
clone size: NA; D gene: NA; J gene: TRBJ1-2; V gene: TRBV19; CDR3 protein: CASNRGVANYGYTF; CDR3 DNA: TGTGCCAGTAATAGGGGAGTAGCTAACTATGGCTACACCTTC
clone size: few; D gene: TRBD1; J gene: TRBJ2-1; V gene: TRBV11-2; CDR3 protein: CASSLNPRGRSYNEQFF; CDR3 DNA: TGTGCCAGCAGCTTAAACCCCAGGGGGCGGTCCTACAATGAGCAGTTCTTC
clone size: NA; D gene: NA; J gene: TRBJ1-2; V gene: TRBV5-1; CDR3 protein: CASSLDRHGYTF; CDR3 DNA: TGCGCCAGCAGCTTGGACAGACATGGCTACACCTTC
clone size: NA; D gene: NA; J gene: TRBJ2-2; V gene: TRBV6-4; CDR3 protein: CASSAMGTGELFF; CDR3 DNA: TGTGCCAGCAGTGCGATGGGGACCGGGGAGCTGTTTTTT
clone size: NA; D gene: TRBD2; J gene: TRBJ2-1; V gene: TRBV5-1; CDR3 protein: CASSLLAEYNEQFF; CDR3 DNA: TGCGCCAGCAGCTTGCTAGCGGAGTACAATGAGCAGTTCTTC
clone size: NA; D gene: NA; J gene: TRBJ1-1; V gene: TRBV6-5; CDR3 protein: CASSSTPYTEAFF; CDR3 DNA: TGTGCCAGCAGTTCAACACCCTACACTGAAGCTTTCTTT
clone size: NA; D gene: TRBD2; J gene: TRBJ2-7; V gene: TRBV5-6; CDR3 protein: CASSLGTSLYF; CDR3 DNA: TGTGCCAGCAGCTTGGGGACTAGTCTGTACTTC
clone size: NA; D gene: NA; J gene: TRBJ2-5; V gene: TRBV7-8; CDR3 protein: CASSLSLSQETQYF; CDR3 DNA: TGTGCCAGCAGCTTGAGCCTTTCTCAAGAGACCCAGTACTTC
clone size: NA; D gene: NA; J gene: TRBJ1-6; V gene: TRBV6-1; CDR3 protein: CASSWNIGYDSPLHF; CDR3 DNA: TGTGCCAGCAGCTGGAATATTGGGTATGATTCACCCCTCCACTTT
clone size: NA; D gene: NA; J gene: TRBJ2-5; V gene: TRBV10-3; CDR3 protein: CAISGPPRGGNQETQYF; CDR3 DNA: TGTGCCATCAGTGGTCCCCCCCGGGGCGGGAACCAAGAGACCCAGTACTTC
clone size: once; D gene: NA; J gene: TRBJ1-2; V gene: TRBV7-9; CDR3 protein: CASSPGGSYTF; CDR3 DNA: TGTGCCAGCAGCCCCGGTGGGAGCTACACCTTC
clone size: NA; D gene: NA; J gene: TRBJ1-1; V gene: TRBV19; CDR3 protein: CASSIQGLMNTEAFF; CDR3 DNA: TGTGCCAGTAGTATACAGGGCTTAATGAACACTGAAGCTTTCTTT
clone size: NA; D gene: NA; J gene: TRBJ1-2; V gene: TRBV18; CDR3 protein: CASSPPIRAGSGYTF; CDR3 DNA: TGTGCCAGCTCACCACCAATCCGAGCCGGCTCTGGCTACACCTTC
clone size: NA; D gene: NA; J gene: TRBJ2-3; V gene: TRBV5-1; CDR3 protein: CASSRDTEGQYF; CDR3 DNA: TGCGCCAGCAGCCGGGACACAGAGGGGCAGTATTTT
clone size: NA; D gene: NA; J gene: TRBJ1-1; V gene: TRBV6-6; CDR3 protein: CASSYTRLITEAFF; CDR3 DNA: TGTGCCAGCAGTTACACTCGACTTATCACTGAAGCTTTCTTT
clone size: NA; D gene: NA; J gene: TRBJ1-6; V gene: TRBV4-1; CDR3 protein: CASSQSIRGVGSPLHF; CDR3 DNA: TGCGCCAGCAGCCAAAGTATTCGAGGGGTTGGTTCACCCCTCCACTTT
clone size: NA; D gene: TRBD1; J gene: TRBJ1-5; V gene: TRBV5-6; CDR3 protein: CASSLQGAPQPQHF; CDR3 DNA: TGTGCCAGCAGCTTGCAGGGGGCGCCCCAGCCCCAGCATTTT
clone size: NA; D gene: TRBD1; J gene: TRBJ2-7; V gene: TRBV13; CDR3 protein: CASSTRDRGWRSVEQYF; CDR3 DNA: TGTGCCAGCAGCACTCGGGACAGGGGATGGCGCTCCGTCGAGCAGTACTTC
clone size: NA; D gene: NA; J gene: TRBJ2-7; V gene: TRBV5-6; CDR3 protein: CASSLVQGWNEQYF; CDR3 DNA: TGTGCCAGCAGCTTGGTCCAGGGGTGGAACGAGCAGTACTTC
clone size: NA; D gene: NA; J gene: TRBJ1-2; V gene: TRBV7-9; CDR3 protein: CASSLQGFYGYTF; CDR3 DNA: TGTGCCAGCAGTCTACAGGGTTTCTATGGCTACACCTTC